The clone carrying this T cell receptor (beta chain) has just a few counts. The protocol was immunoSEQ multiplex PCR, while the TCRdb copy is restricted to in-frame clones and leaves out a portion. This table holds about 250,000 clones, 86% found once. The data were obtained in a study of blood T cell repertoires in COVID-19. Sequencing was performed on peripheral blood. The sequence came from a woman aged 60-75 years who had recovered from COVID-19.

CDR3 in DNA: TGTGCCATCAGTGAGTCGAGCTTTCCGGGACAGGGATATGGCTACACCTTC. Translated: CAISESSFPGQGYGYTF. This chain joins TRBV10-3 and TRBJ1-2, with 9 positions matching TRBD1. The CDR3 runs to 17 residues. The germline gives CDR1 ENHRY, CDR2 SYGVKD. V dropped 0 bases and J dropped 5; count of bases not matched to a gene: 10.